The 32 T cell receptor beta chains below come from one sample, sequenced in a study of shared clonotypes between healthy human individuals. Measured with immunoSEQ multiplex PCR; TCRdb has only the in-frame clones, and not every one. This table has about 2.3 million clones, more than 85% appearing once. The sample comprised naive CD4+ T cells from PBMCs. Subset specified: CD45RA+ positively selected. These TCRs come from a man aged 18 to 29 in good health. Some clones in this sample may be carry-over from other donors' samples.

The chain couples TRBV16 to TRBJ2-7; 7 bases line up with TRBD1. Germline V lookup: CDR1 KGHSY, CDR2 FQNENV. After removal of 4 bases from V and 1 base from J, the junction contained 4 bases not matched to a gene. The CDR3 has 14 amino acids. The CDR3 reads CASSPGQVSYEQYF. DNA of the CDR3: TGTGCCAGCAGCCCAGGACAGGTTTCCTACGAGCAGTACTTC.

V and J are TRBV5-1 and TRBJ2-7; D is possibly TRBD2 (6 bases). The V end lost 4 bases, the J end lost 2 bases, and 16 bases lay between the germline ends. CDR3 length equals 15 residues. Germline values: CDR1 SGHRS, CDR2 YFSETQ. The CDR3 loop is CASSLDSAGPYEQYF. CDR3 DNA sequence: TGCGCCAGCAGCCTGGATAGTGCGGGGCCCTACGAGCAGTACTTC.

In this sample, this clone turned up once. This sequence joins TRBV6-1 and TRBJ2-3; D call uncertain. The germline CDR1 and CDR2 sequences are MNHNS and SASEGT. This CDR3 is 13 amino acids long. Trimming shortened V by 5 bases and J by 6 bases, and 12 bases separated the two germline ends. This CDR3 is CASSNQLWDTQYF. CDR3 in DNA: TGTGCCAGCAGTAATCAACTATGGGATACGCAGTATTTT.

The V gene is TRBV18, the J gene TRBJ1-5; weak D call: TRBD1 (5 bases). The CDR3 length is 14 residues. Per the germline V gene, CDR1 is KGHSH and CDR2 is LQKENI. V was pared by 4 bases and J by 6 bases, with 13 bases between. In DNA, the CDR3 is TGTGCCAGCTCACGGGGCGATTCGGGTCAGCCCCAGCATTTT. Protein sequence: CASSRGDSGQPQHF.

CDR3 protein: CASSRETGDYGYTF. As DNA, the CDR3 is TGCGCCAGCAGCCGAGAGACAGGCGACTATGGCTACACCTTC. The chain couples TRBV4-3 to TRBJ1-2; D might be TRBD1 (6 bases). Germline-derived CDR1 and CDR2 are LGHNA and YSLEER. The CDR3 consists of 14 residues. V gave up 4 bases and J gave up 3 bases, with 12 bases separating them.

The V call is TRBV19, the J call TRBJ2-7, with TRBD2 as a possible D gene (5 bases). Germline-derived CDR1 and CDR2 are LNHDA and SQIVND (reference sequence). The CDR3 runs 13 residues. V was trimmed by 4 bases and J by 3 bases, leaving 10 bases between them. The CDR3 protein is CASSRRANYEQYF. CDR3 in DNA: TGTGCCAGTAGTAGGCGGGCGAACTACGAGCAGTACTTC.

The rearrangement links TRBV28 to TRBJ2-7, with D possibly being TRBD2 (5 bases). Per germline, CDR1 MDHEN and CDR2 SYDVKM. The CDR3 length is 17 residues. Trimming removed 3 bases from V and 0 bases from J, with 18 bases in between. The CDR3 loop is CASSLGSRQAFSYEQYF. The CDR3 nucleotides are TGTGCCAGCAGTTTGGGGAGCCGCCAGGCGTTCTCCTACGAGCAGTACTTC.

This rearrangement joins TRBV10-3 to TRBJ2-7, with TRBD1 matching over 12 bases. The CDR3 is 16 residues long. The germline CDR1 and CDR2 sequences are ENHRY and SYGVKD. Trimming at V came to 7 bases and at J to 5 bases, leaving 12 bases not matched to a gene. CDR3 bases: TGTGCCATCAAAAACCCGGCGGGACAGGGGGCTAACGAGCAGTACTTC. Amino acid sequence: CAIKNPAGQGANEQYF.

Comments on this clone: Distinct nucleotide sequences in the sample also encode this CDR3. J is TRBJ2-3 and V is TRBV7-9; 10 nucleotides align to TRBD2. CDR3 length: 15 amino acids. The V segment lost 3 bases and the J segment 5 bases; nucleotides outside the gene matches: 5. In germline, CDR1 is SEHNR, CDR2 FQNEAQ (reference sequence). The CDR3: CASSLLAGAGDTQYF. The CDR3 bases are TGTGCCAGCAGCTTGCTAGCGGGAGCCGGAGATACGCAGTATTTT.

In its sample, this clone was seen once. The same CDR3 is also encoded by other DNA sequences in this sample. The V call is TRBV5-1, the J call TRBJ2-3; D remains ambiguous. V shed 0 bases and J shed 0 bases, with 8 bases lying between them. This CDR3 region has 15 residues. The germline CDR1 and CDR2 sequences are SGHRS and YFSETQ. The CDR3 loop is CASSLVPGSTDTQYF. The CDR3 nucleotides read TGCGCCAGCAGCTTGGTGCCCGGCAGCACAGATACGCAGTATTTT.

The chain uses TRBV28 and TRBJ2-2; D unresolved. This CDR3 has 15 amino acids. Trimming left V 3 bases short and J 1 base short, with 9 bases between. The germline V gene has CDR1 MDHEN and CDR2 SYDVKM. This CDR3 reads CASSFRRKNTGELFF. The CDR3 DNA reads TGTGCCAGCAGTTTTCGACGGAAGAACACCGGGGAGCTGTTTTTT.

The rearrangement joins TRBV30 to TRBJ2-7; D call uncertain. CDR3 length: 13 amino acids. V was cut by 0 bases and J by 6 bases, with 12 bases left in between. Germline CDR1 is GTSNPN and CDR2 is SVGIG (reference sequence). CDR3 protein: CAWSVHSRAEQYF. The CDR3 coding sequence is TGTGCCTGGAGTGTACATAGTCGGGCCGAGCAGTACTTC. The whole variable domain, filled in from reference TRBV30 and TRBJ2-7, reads SQTIHQWPATLVQPVGSPLSLECTVEGTSNPNLYWYRQAAGRGLQLLFYSVGIGQISSEVPQNLSASRPQDRQFILSSKKLLLSDSGFYLCAWSVHSRAEQYFGPGTRLTVT.

J is TRBJ2-2 and V is TRBV25-1, with D perhaps being TRBD1 or TRBD2 (5 bases each). V was clipped by 1 base and J by 7 bases, with 10 bases between them. The germline V gene has CDR1 MGHDK and CDR2 SYGVNS. The CDR3 has 14 residues. The CDR3 region has the DNA TGTGCCAGCAGTGAATGGGACGTGGACGGGGAGCTGTTTTTT. Its translation is CASSEWDVDGELFF.

This sequence joins TRBV6-6 and TRBJ1-3; no reliable D call. The CDR3 length is 16 residues. Germline V gene data show CDR1 as MNHNY and CDR2 as SVGAGI (reference sequence). The germline V and J ends were trimmed by 4 bases and 0 bases, with 13 bases remaining between them. The CDR3 DNA is TGTGCCAGCAGTTCGGCTGGCGACATCTCTGGAAACACCATATATTTT. Residues: CASSSAGDISGNTIYF.

This chain links TRBV6-1 with TRBJ1-5; possibly TRBD1 for D (6 bases). The germline V gene encodes CDR1 MNHNS and CDR2 SASEGT. Trimming left V 3 bases short and J 4 bases short, with 13 bases between. The CDR3 has 15 residues. CDR3 amino acids: CASSDAQGWNQPQHF. In DNA form, the CDR3 reads TGTGCCAGCAGTGATGCACAGGGTTGGAATCAGCCCCAGCATTTT.

The chain has TRBV10-3 and TRBJ2-1; 10 bases map to TRBD2. Trimming cost V 5 bases and J 2 bases; bases outside gene matches: 3. In germline, CDR1 is ENHRY, CDR2 SYGVKD. This CDR3 contains 15 residues. The CDR3 sequence: CAISPSGRAYNEQFF. For the CDR3, the DNA is TGTGCCATCAGTCCAAGCGGGAGGGCCTACAATGAGCAGTTCTTC.

This rearrangement joins TRBV10-2 to TRBJ2-7, with 9 bases fitting TRBD2. Germline lookup yields CDR1 WSHSY and CDR2 SAAADI. V lost 7 bases, J lost 2 bases, and 15 bases stayed unmatched. This CDR3 is built from 17 residues. CDR3 loop: CASTVMAGGPSPYEQYF. The CDR3 DNA reads TGCGCCAGCACAGTGATGGCGGGAGGGCCTTCCCCCTACGAGCAGTACTTC.

This chain links TRBV19 with TRBJ1-2; no reliable D call. Trimming stripped 2 bases from V and 3 bases from J, with 10 bases between. The CDR3 spans 14 residues. Per germline, CDR1 LNHDA and CDR2 SQIVND (reference sequence). Here the CDR3 DNA reads TGTGCCAGTAGTATAACTGGGCAATACTATGGCTACACCTTC. Translation: CASSITGQYYGYTF. The full variable domain, rest sourced from reference TRBV19 and TRBJ1-2, is DGGITQSPKYLFRKEGQNVTLSCEQNLNHDAMYWYRQDPGQGLRLIYYSQIVNDFQKGDIAEGYSVSREKKESFPLTVTSAQKNPTAFYLCASSITGQYYGYTFGSGTRLTVV.

The chain has TRBV5-1 and TRBJ1-1; unclear D gene. Trimming cost V 0 bases and J 0 bases, with 9 bases left between them. The CDR3 covers 15 residues. Germline V gives CDR1 SGHRS, CDR2 YFSETQ. CDR3 protein: CASSLAPQLNTEAFF. In DNA form, the CDR3 reads TGCGCCAGCAGCTTGGCTCCGCAACTGAACACTGAAGCTTTCTTT.

This chain joins TRBV7-2 and TRBJ2-2; possibly TRBD1 for D (6 bases). The germline V gene has CDR1 SGHTA and CDR2 FQGNSA. The V gene lost 2 bases and the J gene lost 1 base, with 11 bases spanning the gap. The CDR3 consists of 16 residues. The CDR3 spells CASSLMQGLNTGELFF. Written as DNA, the CDR3 is TGTGCCAGCAGCTTAATGCAGGGGCTGAACACCGGGGAGCTGTTTTTT.

The V call is TRBV5-1, the J call TRBJ2-7; perhaps TRBD2 as D (5 bases). In germline, CDR1 is SGHRS, CDR2 YFSETQ. CDR3 length: 12 residues. V was shortened by 4 bases and J by 4 bases, with 9 bases between the two germline ends. In DNA, the CDR3 is TGCGCCAGCAGCGTACGAGGGTACGAGCAGTACTTC. Its protein is CASSVRGYEQYF. Combining the CDR3 with reference TRBV5-1 and TRBJ2-7 gives the whole variable domain KAGVTQTPRYLIKTRGQQVTLSCSPISGHRSVSWYQQTPGQGLQFLFEYFSETQRNKGNFPGRFSGRQFSNSRSEMNVSTLELGDSALYLCASSVRGYEQYFGPGTRLTVT.

The genes are TRBV29-1 and TRBJ2-5; D unclear. V lost 3 bases and J 6 bases, leaving 11 bases between the germline ends. The germline V gene encodes CDR1 SQVTM and CDR2 ANQGSEA. The CDR3 is made up of 12 amino acids. DNA of the CDR3: TGCAGCGTTGAGGTGAAGTGGCAGACCCAGTACTTC. It yields the protein CSVEVKWQTQYF.

A single count supports this clone. J is TRBJ2-2 and V is TRBV5-1; a weak D match, TRBD2 (5 bases). The length of the CDR3 is 14 residues. The V end lost 0 bases, the J end lost 11 bases, and 14 bases lay between the germline ends. Germline CDR1 is SGHRS and CDR2 is YFSETQ. Here the CDR3 reads CASSLAAGLPELFF. CDR3 coding DNA: TGCGCCAGCAGCTTGGCCGCCGGACTTCCAGAGCTGTTTTTT.

The chain recombines TRBV9 with TRBJ2-5; D unresolved. The V gene's germline CDR1 is SGDLS and CDR2 YYNGEE. This CDR3 spans 15 amino acids. With 0 bases removed from V and 9 bases from J, the gap between germline ends came to 18 bases. The CDR3 DNA sequence: TGTGCCAGCAGCGTAGGGTTATTGAACCGTGAAGCCCAGTACTTC. It is translated as CASSVGLLNREAQYF.

In regard to this clone: Distinct nucleotide sequences in the sample also encode this CDR3. This chain uses TRBV5-1 with TRBJ1-1; the D is unclear. The CDR3 covers 15 residues. V was trimmed by 0 bases and J by 1 base, leaving 10 bases between them. CDR1 and CDR2 from the germline V gene are SGHRS and YFSETQ. The CDR3 nucleotides are TGCGCCAGCAGCTTGGTAGGGCGGGAGAACACTGAAGCTTTCTTT. Its translation: CASSLVGRENTEAFF.

This sequence joins TRBV29-1 and TRBJ2-7; TRBD1 agrees at 8 bases. J gave up 3 bases and V 4 bases, and 5 bases lay outside the gene matches. Germline V CDR1 and CDR2: SQVTM, ANQGSEA. The length of the CDR3 is 13 residues. CDR3: CSVVGTGLYEQYF. The DNA for the CDR3 is TGCAGCGTTGTGGGGACAGGACTCTACGAGCAGTACTTC.

This sequence joins TRBV7-7 and TRBJ1-3, with D possibly TRBD1 on 6 matching bases. Trimming cost V 1 base and J 0 bases, with 10 bases left between them. The CDR3 has 16 amino acids. CDR1 is SSHAT, CDR2 FNYEAQ, per germline (reference sequence). CDR3 nucleotide sequence: TGTGCCAGCAGCTTAGGGCAGGGGTTCTCTGGAAACACCATATATTTT. It is translated as CASSLGQGFSGNTIYF.

The J gene is TRBJ1-1, the V gene TRBV5-6; D not certain. Germline loops: CDR1 SGHDT, CDR2 YYEEEE. The CDR3 runs to 14 residues. The V end was cut by 2 bases, the J end by 1 base, with 9 bases between. The CDR3 DNA reads TGTGCCAGCAGCTTTTTTCCAGGGAACACTGAAGCTTTCTTT. As protein: CASSFFPGNTEAFF.

The chain couples TRBV7-6 to TRBJ2-3; 9 nucleotides line up with TRBD2. This CDR3 has 16 residues. The V gene's germline CDR1 is SGHVS and CDR2 FNYEAQ. J was trimmed by 0 bases and V by 5 bases; bases with no gene match: 6. The CDR3 DNA reads as TGTGCCAGCAGCCCGACTAGCGGATCTAGCACAGATACGCAGTATTTT. This gives the protein CASSPTSGSSTDTQYF.

This clone was counted only a few times. The V and J genes are TRBV6-5 and TRBJ1-2; possibly TRBD1 for D (5 bases). Germline loops: CDR1 MNHEY, CDR2 SVGAGI. The CDR3 sequence is 14 residues long. V lost 3 bases and J lost 4, with 12 bases in between. The CDR3 DNA reads TGTGCCAGCAGTTATGACAGTCCCTTCTATGGCTACACCTTC. Translated, it gives CASSYDSPFYGYTF.

Details on this clone: The same CDR3 is also encoded by other DNA sequences in this sample. The genes are TRBV7-3 and TRBJ2-1; the match to TRBD2 covers 11 bases. CDR1 is SGHTA, CDR2 FQGTGA, per germline. J lost 4 bases, V lost 5 bases, and 1 base had no gene match. This CDR3 is 14 amino acids long. The CDR3, as DNA: TGTGCCAGCAGCAGACTAGCGGGATACAATGAGCAGTTCTTC. It translates to CASSRLAGYNEQFF.

This clone came up once. This rearrangement joins TRBV27 to TRBJ2-1, with TRBD2 matching 7 bases. CDR1 and CDR2 from the germline V gene are MNHEY and SMNVEV (reference sequence). V lost 0 bases and J lost 0; bases outside the gene matches: 5. The CDR3 totals 17 residues. The CDR3 here is CASSLSLAGSSYNEQFF. The CDR3 nucleotides are TGTGCCAGCAGTTTATCCTTAGCGGGTAGCTCCTACAATGAGCAGTTCTTC.